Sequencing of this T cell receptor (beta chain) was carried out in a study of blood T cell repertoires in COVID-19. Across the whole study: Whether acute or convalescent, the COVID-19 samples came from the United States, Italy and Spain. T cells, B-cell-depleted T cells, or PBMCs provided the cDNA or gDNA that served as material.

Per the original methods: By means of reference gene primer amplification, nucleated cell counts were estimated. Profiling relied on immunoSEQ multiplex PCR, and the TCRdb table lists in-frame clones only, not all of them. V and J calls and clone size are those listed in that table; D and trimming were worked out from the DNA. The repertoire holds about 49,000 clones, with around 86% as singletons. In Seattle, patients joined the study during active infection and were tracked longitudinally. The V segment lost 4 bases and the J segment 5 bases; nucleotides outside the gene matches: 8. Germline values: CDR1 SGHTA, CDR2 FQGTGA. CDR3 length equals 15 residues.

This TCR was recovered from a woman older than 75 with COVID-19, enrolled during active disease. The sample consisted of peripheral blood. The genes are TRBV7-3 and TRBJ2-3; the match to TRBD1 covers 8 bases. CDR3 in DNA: TGTGCCAGCAGCTCCCGGACAGGGCGAGGAGATACGCAGTATTTT. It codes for CASSSRTGRGDTQYF.